The next 3 T cell receptor beta chains were all read from a single sample in a study of blood T cell repertoires in COVID-19. Here immunoSEQ multiplex PCR was the method, and the copy in TCRdb shows in-frame clones only, minus some. The sample carries 60,000 to 95,000 clones, over 80% recorded once. The source material was peripheral blood. The receptors shown here come from a woman in her 50s with acute or convalescent COVID-19.

The gene calls are TRBV5-1 and TRBJ1-2; 7 bases agree with TRBD1. The CDR3 is 14 residues long. Per germline, CDR1 SGHRS and CDR2 YFSETQ. V dropped 7 bases and J dropped 0; count of bases not matched to a gene: 6. CDR3 sequence reads: CASASTGTNYGYTF. The DNA of the CDR3 is TGCGCCAGCGCCTCGACAGGGACTAACTATGGCTACACCTTC.

The chain has TRBV6-5 and TRBJ1-6; D possibly corresponds to TRBD1 (5 bases). From germline, CDR1 is MNHEY and CDR2 SVGAGI. The CDR3 contains 13 residues. V gave up 6 bases and J gave up 4 bases, with 7 bases separating them. CDR3 sequence reads: CASREGYNSPLHF. DNA of the CDR3: TGTGCCAGCAGGGAGGGGTATAATTCACCCCTCCACTTT.

V and J are TRBV7-6 and TRBJ1-5; 7 nucleotides match TRBD1. From germline, CDR1 is SGHVS and CDR2 FNYEAQ. The CDR3 is 14 residues long. V dropped 5 bases and J dropped 1; count of bases not matched to a gene: 2. In nucleotides, the CDR3 is TGTGCCAGCAGCGCCAGGGGGAGCAATCAGCCCCAGCATTTT. Its translation is CASSARGSNQPQHF.